The following is a T cell receptor (beta chain) sequence with its context. Its antigen remains unknown. These data come from a study of long-term antiretroviral therapy in people with HIV. The length of the CDR3 is 14 residues. Germline lookup yields CDR1 SQVTM and CDR2 ANQGSEA. Study results and limitations: ART-treated samples gained diversity yet remained below transplant donor controls. Controls exceeded HIV repertoires in CDR3 length range.

Sequencing relied on immunoSEQ assay v3.0, run at survey level. Profiled with immunoSEQ multiplex PCR; TCRdb holds only in-frame clones, not every one. The data contain 20,000 to 30,000 clones, around 84% of them singletons. The sequencing here drew on unsorted PBMCs, taken 4.4 years after starting antiretroviral therapy. The sequence was collected from a man aged 30 to 39 with HIV. This chain connects TRBV29-1 to TRBJ2-5; perhaps TRBD1 as D (5 bases). The end of the DNA aligns better with TRBJ2-7, so the J call may be wrong. The CDR3 reads CSVEVTGKTYEQYF. In nucleotides, the CDR3 is TGCAGCGTTGAGGTTACAGGCAAGACCTACGAGCAGTACTTC.